Sequencing of this T cell receptor (beta chain) was carried out in a study of T cell responses to AZD1222 COVID-19 vaccine. Profiling relied on immunoSEQ multiplex PCR, and the TCRdb table lists in-frame clones only, not all of them. The table records more than 100,000 clones, roughly nine tenths of them present only once. Study-level findings and limits: After the peak T cell response, and only then, were repertoires sampled. Following two doses of AZD1222, Spike-specific TCR breadth and depth rose. Distributed over spike, vaccine-associated CD4 TCRs predominated at 160-218 and 743-854.

In germline, CDR1 is LNHDA, CDR2 SQIVND (reference sequence). V gave up 6 bases and J gave up 0 bases, with 15 bases separating them. The CDR3 is 16 amino acids. Concerning this clone itself: Antigen: not known.

The sequenced sample was peripheral blood, obtained on day 0 of AZD1222 vaccination. This TCR came from an adult in good health. The rearrangement joins TRBV19 to TRBJ1-3, with D hard to call. The CDR3 loop reads CASSTRRPLSGNTIYF. The CDR3 DNA reads as TGTGCCAGTAGCACCAGGAGACCGCTCTCTGGAAACACCATATATTTT.